The rows below give T cell receptor beta chains drawn from one sample of a study of PD-1 blockade in classical Hodgkin lymphoma. Here immunoSEQ multiplex PCR was the method, and the copy in TCRdb shows in-frame clones only, minus some. This repertoire shows about 13,000 clones, around 80% found once; its top ten account for about 15%. Specimen: peripheral blood mononuclear cells (PBMCs), collected before the fourth cycle of nivolumab. The receptors come from a human donor with classical Hodgkin lymphoma. The CDR3 runs from the conserved cysteine through the conserved F or W. A D gene is named only where the DNA matches it firmly. Some rows have no size entry. The others give once, few or many, or a class for an expanded clone.

v_gene	j_gene	abundance	d_gene	len	CDR3nt	CDR3aa
TRBV7-9	TRBJ2-5	.	TRBD1	14	TGTGCCAGCAGCTCGACAGGGGAGTTGGAGACCCAGTACTTC	CASSSTGELETQYF
TRBV5-6	TRBJ2-7	.	.	15	TGTGCCAGCAGTTATGACTTTCCCCAGCCCTACGAGCAGTACTTC	CASSYDFPQPYEQYF
TRBV4-3	TRBJ2-3	few	.	14	TGCGCCAGCAGCCAAGGAATAGGGGAAGATACGCAGTATTTT	CASSQGIGEDTQYF
TRBV5-4	TRBJ2-6	once	.	14	TGTGCCAGCAGCCAGGGCTCTGGGGCCAACGTCCTGACTTTC	CASSQGSGANVLTF
TRBV7-8	TRBJ2-2	.	.	13	TGTGCCAGCAGCCAGAGGGCGTCCGGGGAGCTGTTTTTT	CASSQRASGELFF
TRBV4-3	TRBJ2-7	.	.	14	TGCGCCAGCAGCCAAGAGTACAGTTCCTACGAGCAGTACTTC	CASSQEYSSYEQYF
TRBV6-1	TRBJ1-3	.	.	14	TGTGCCAGCAATGACGGAAGCTCTGGAAACACCATATATTTT	CASNDGSSGNTIYF
TRBV28	TRBJ2-1	.	.	14	TGTGCCAGCATTAGGGGTAGGGCCTACAATGAGCAGTTCTTC	CASIRGRAYNEQFF
TRBV10-3	TRBJ2-7	.	TRBD1	16	TGTGCCATCAGCCGGGGGACAGGGGTAACCACCTACGAGCAGTACTTC	CAISRGTGVTTYEQYF
TRBV18	TRBJ1-1	.	TRBD1	15	TGTGCCAGCTCACCTTCTAATCACAGGGGCACTGAAGCTTTCTTT	CASSPSNHRGTEAFF
TRBV7-9	TRBJ2-1	.	TRBD1	18	TGTGCCAGCAGCCACCGACAAGGGGGACAGAATTACTACAATGAGCAGTTCTTC	CASSHRQGGQNYYNEQFF
TRBV27	TRBJ1-4	few	.	13	TGTGCCAGCAGTTACCGGGGTAATGAAAAACTGTTTTTT	CASSYRGNEKLFF
TRBV11-2	TRBJ2-2	.	.	15	TGTGCCAGCAGCCCCGCCGGCTTCTCCACCGGGGAGCTGTTTTTT	CASSPAGFSTGELFF
TRBV6-5	TRBJ1-1	.	.	14	TGTGCCAGCAGGGGTCCAGGGGATTTCGCTGAAGCTTTCTTT	CASRGPGDFAEAFF
TRBV7-9	TRBJ2-1	.	TRBD2	18	TGTGCCAGCAGCCCTTATGGGGTAGCGGGGGGCCAATACAATGAGCAGTTCTTC	CASSPYGVAGGQYNEQFF
TRBV19	TRBJ1-3	.	.	15	TGTGCCAGTAGCCACCTGGACAGATCTGGAAACACCATATATTTT	CASSHLDRSGNTIYF
TRBV2	TRBJ2-3	.	.	13	TGTGCCAGCAAGAACAGGGACCCAGATACGCAGTATTTT	CASKNRDPDTQYF
TRBV7-2	TRBJ2-1	.	.	15	TGTGCCAGCAGCCCCGTGGGGGAGCCCTACAATGAGCAGTTCTTC	CASSPVGEPYNEQFF
TRBV7-4	TRBJ1-2	.	.	14	TGTGCCAGCAGCCCCACAGGGTATGGCTATGGCTACACCTTC	CASSPTGYGYGYTF
TRBV28	TRBJ1-1	.	.	16	TGTGCCAGCAGCCTTATGGACATGGGGGCTGACACTGAAGCTTTCTTT	CASSLMDMGADTEAFF
TRBV25-1	TRBJ1-5	.	.	15	TGTGCCAGCAGTGACGGAGATAGGGCTAGTCAGCCCCAGCATTTT	CASSDGDRASQPQHF
TRBV5-8	TRBJ2-1	.	.	14	TGTGCCAGCAGCTCGAGGCTCAGGTACAATGAGCAGTTCTTC	CASSSRLRYNEQFF
TRBV7-7	TRBJ2-1	.	.	15	TGTGCCAGCAGCACGACCCCGGGGGCCTACAATGAGCAGTTCTTC	CASSTTPGAYNEQFF
TRBV4-3	TRBJ2-1	few	.	18	TGCGCCAGCAGCCAAGGGGCCGCAGGGCGAAGCTCCTACAATGAGCAGTTCTTC	CASSQGAAGRSSYNEQFF
TRBV7-3	TRBJ1-2	.	TRBD1	16	TGTGCCAGCAGCCCCGGGGACAGCCTAGCTAACTATGGCTACACCTTC	CASSPGDSLANYGYTF
TRBV7-8	TRBJ2-1	once	TRBD1	14	TGTGCCAGCAGCCAAGTGACAGGGGGCAATGAGCAGTTCTTC	CASSQVTGGNEQFF
TRBV6-1	TRBJ2-5	.	.	13	TGTGCCAGCAGTGAGATCCTAGACCAGACCCAGTACTTC	CASSEILDQTQYF
TRBV19	TRBJ2-1	.	.	15	TGTGCCAGTAGAGACAGTCCCGCGGACTACAATGAGCAGTTCTTC	CASRDSPADYNEQFF
TRBV2	TRBJ1-1	.	.	13	TGTGCCAGCAGGTCCAGACCAAACACTGAAGCTTTCTTT	CASRSRPNTEAFF
TRBV6-5	TRBJ2-5	.	TRBD2	15	TGTGCCAGCAGCCTCGGACTAGCGGGGGGCGAGACCCAGTACTTC	CASSLGLAGGETQYF
TRBV4-1	TRBJ1-4	few	.	17	TGCGCCAGCGGCCGCTTAGGGCTAACCACGACTAATGAAAAACTGTTTTTT	CASGRLGLTTTNEKLFF
TRBV4-3	TRBJ2-7	few	TRBD1	13	TGCGCCAGCAGCCCCCGGGACAGGGACGAGCAGTACTTC	CASSPRDRDEQYF
TRBV7-9	TRBJ2-3	.	.	14	TGTGCCAGCCTCCGGGACACCAGCACAGATACGCAGTATTTT	CASLRDTSTDTQYF
TRBV4-3	TRBJ2-1	few	.	16	TGCGCCAGCAGCCAAGATTTGACGCTAGCCTACAATGAGCAGTTCTTC	CASSQDLTLAYNEQFF
TRBV19	TRBJ2-3	.	.	17	TGTGCCAGTAGCTTTGAAACTAGGTTAGGCTCCACAGATACGCAGTATTTT	CASSFETRLGSTDTQYF
TRBV27	TRBJ1-2	.	TRBD1	13	TGTGCCAGCAGGCAGACCGGACAGGGGAGCTACACCTTC	CASRQTGQGSYTF
TRBV6-1	TRBJ2-7	.	.	15	TGTGCCAGCGGTGGTCGTGGGGGGCTTTCCTACGAGCAGTACTTC	CASGGRGGLSYEQYF
TRBV7-8	TRBJ1-4	.	.	14	TGTGCCAGCAGCTTACAACCTGGGGTTGGAAAACTGTTTTTT	CASSLQPGVGKLFF
TRBV19	TRBJ1-5	.	.	13	TGTGCCAGTAGTCAGGGTATTGGCCAGCCCCAGCATTTT	CASSQGIGQPQHF
TRBV27	TRBJ2-3	.	TRBD1	15	TGTGCCAGCAGTTTAGGGACAGGGGAAGTAAATACGCAGTATTTT	CASSLGTGEVNTQYF
TRBV4-3	TRBJ2-7	once	TRBD2	17	TGCGCCAGCAGCCAACGACCGCCTAGCGGGGGGGCGGATGAGCAGTACTTC	CASSQRPPSGGADEQYF
TRBV28	TRBJ1-5	few	.	15	TGTGCCAGCAGTTTATCCGGGAAGGGGGATCAGCCCCAGCATTTT	CASSLSGKGDQPQHF
TRBV5-1	TRBJ1-2	.	.	13	TGCGCCAGCAGCTTGGGAGGGAATTATGGCTACACCTTC	CASSLGGNYGYTF
TRBV28	TRBJ1-5	few	.	17	TGTGCCAGCAGTCCTAAGAGGGTTGCCCGAATTGATCAGCCCCAGCATTTT	CASSPKRVARIDQPQHF
TRBV7-2	TRBJ2-7	.	.	13	TGTGCCAGCAGCTACCGGGACGGATACGAGCAGTACTTC	CASSYRDGYEQYF
TRBV11-2	TRBJ1-4	.	.	17	TGTGCCAGCAGCTTAGCCTGGACAACCGCAACTAATGAAAAACTGTTTTTT	CASSLAWTTATNEKLFF
TRBV4-2	TRBJ1-1	once	.	17	TGTGCCAGCAGCCAACGATCCCTTGGGGCCGGAGACACTGAAGCTTTCTTT	CASSQRSLGAGDTEAFF
TRBV10-1	TRBJ1-1	.	.	15	TGCGCCAGCAGCTCTATGACAGGCAGGAACACTGAAGCTTTCTTT	CASSSMTGRNTEAFF
TRBV9	TRBJ2-1	.	.	14	TGTGCCAGCAGCGCCGGGACATTGGGGGATGAGCAGTTCTTC	CASSAGTLGDEQFF
TRBV4-2	TRBJ2-1	.	TRBD1	15	TGTGCCAGCAGCCCCGGACAGGATGGCTACAATGAGCAGTTCTTC	CASSPGQDGYNEQFF
TRBV21-1	TRBJ2-5	.	.	15	TGTGCCAGCAGCAAAAAGTCGCGGTACCAAGAGACCCAGTACTTC	CASSKKSRYQETQYF
TRBV18	TRBJ1-2	.	.	15	TGTGCCAGCTCACCAGAGAAGGGGGGAGACTATGGCTACACCTTC	CASSPEKGGDYGYTF
TRBV6-5	TRBJ2-3	.	.	14	TGTGCCAGCAGTTACGGCGGTAGCACAGATACGCAGTATTTT	CASSYGGSTDTQYF
TRBV4-2	TRBJ2-4	.	.	16	TGTGCCAGCAGCCAACAGGACAGCTCAGCCAAAAACATTCAGTACTTC	CASSQQDSSAKNIQYF
TRBV2	TRBJ1-2	.	.	14	TGTGCCAGCAGTGCCGACATAACTAACTATGGCTACACCTTC	CASSADITNYGYTF
TRBV27	TRBJ2-5	once	.	14	TGTGCCAGCAGCTTCCAGGGTACCCAAGAGACCCAGTACTTC	CASSFQGTQETQYF
TRBV6-1	TRBJ1-1	few	.	13	TGTGCCAGCAGCCCGACAGGGAACACTGAAGCTTTCTTT	CASSPTGNTEAFF
TRBV7-2	TRBJ2-5	.	TRBD2	14	TGTGCCAGCAGCTTAACGGGGGGGGAAGAGACCCAGTACTTC	CASSLTGGEETQYF
TRBV6-1	TRBJ2-2	.	.	14	TGTGCCAGCATTAAAAGATCAGGGTCCGGGGAGCTGTTTTTT	CASIKRSGSGELFF